A single TCR beta chain is shown here with its context. This sample stems from a study of blood T cell repertoires in COVID-19. Looking at the study overall: T cells, B-cell-depleted T cells, or PBMCs provided the cDNA or gDNA that served as material.

Using immunoSEQ multiplex PCR, the repertoire was profiled, and TCRdb retains in-frame clones only, with some absent. The sample has roughly 56,000 clones, roughly nine tenths seen once. J lost 5 bases, V lost 5 bases, and 9 bases had no gene match. The germline gives CDR1 LNHDA, CDR2 SQIVND (reference sequence). This CDR3 comprises 14 residues. The sample taken for sequencing was peripheral blood. The sequence came from a human donor in a cohort sampled during active COVID-19. V is TRBV19 and J is TRBJ2-7, with TRBD2 identical over 7 bases. The CDR3 loop reads CASSLETSSHEQYF. The CDR3 DNA reads TGTGCCAGTAGTCTGGAGACTAGCAGTCACGAGCAGTACTTC.